This T cell receptor beta chain came from a study of cytomegalovirus exposure and HLA in healthy donors. Across the study: Roughly 89 million unique TCR sequences came from HLA-typed donors in an early release.

Note on this clone: The antigen remains undetermined.

This PCR relied on a set of 60 Vbeta primers and 13 Jbeta primers. Produced via immunoSEQ multiplex PCR; TCRdb's table is partial and in-frame only. There are roughly 160,000 clones in the sample; 84% occur only once, and 0.38% lies in the top ten. Study findings and constraints: The authors later found most CMV-associated TCR beta chains appeared HLA-restricted.

The CDR3 consists of 13 residues. Deletions cut 4 bases from V and 5 bases from J, with 12 bases between. Germline values: CDR1 SGHRS, CDR2 YFSETQ. The chain employs TRBV5-1 and TRBJ2-5; TRBD1 might be the D (6 bases). Sequences were obtained from PBMCs. This receptor was obtained from a boy aged 2 to 9 in good health and CMV-seronegative. In nucleotides, the CDR3 is TGCGCCAGCAGCAGGGACATCATGGAGACCCAGTACTTC. Protein product: CASSRDIMETQYF.